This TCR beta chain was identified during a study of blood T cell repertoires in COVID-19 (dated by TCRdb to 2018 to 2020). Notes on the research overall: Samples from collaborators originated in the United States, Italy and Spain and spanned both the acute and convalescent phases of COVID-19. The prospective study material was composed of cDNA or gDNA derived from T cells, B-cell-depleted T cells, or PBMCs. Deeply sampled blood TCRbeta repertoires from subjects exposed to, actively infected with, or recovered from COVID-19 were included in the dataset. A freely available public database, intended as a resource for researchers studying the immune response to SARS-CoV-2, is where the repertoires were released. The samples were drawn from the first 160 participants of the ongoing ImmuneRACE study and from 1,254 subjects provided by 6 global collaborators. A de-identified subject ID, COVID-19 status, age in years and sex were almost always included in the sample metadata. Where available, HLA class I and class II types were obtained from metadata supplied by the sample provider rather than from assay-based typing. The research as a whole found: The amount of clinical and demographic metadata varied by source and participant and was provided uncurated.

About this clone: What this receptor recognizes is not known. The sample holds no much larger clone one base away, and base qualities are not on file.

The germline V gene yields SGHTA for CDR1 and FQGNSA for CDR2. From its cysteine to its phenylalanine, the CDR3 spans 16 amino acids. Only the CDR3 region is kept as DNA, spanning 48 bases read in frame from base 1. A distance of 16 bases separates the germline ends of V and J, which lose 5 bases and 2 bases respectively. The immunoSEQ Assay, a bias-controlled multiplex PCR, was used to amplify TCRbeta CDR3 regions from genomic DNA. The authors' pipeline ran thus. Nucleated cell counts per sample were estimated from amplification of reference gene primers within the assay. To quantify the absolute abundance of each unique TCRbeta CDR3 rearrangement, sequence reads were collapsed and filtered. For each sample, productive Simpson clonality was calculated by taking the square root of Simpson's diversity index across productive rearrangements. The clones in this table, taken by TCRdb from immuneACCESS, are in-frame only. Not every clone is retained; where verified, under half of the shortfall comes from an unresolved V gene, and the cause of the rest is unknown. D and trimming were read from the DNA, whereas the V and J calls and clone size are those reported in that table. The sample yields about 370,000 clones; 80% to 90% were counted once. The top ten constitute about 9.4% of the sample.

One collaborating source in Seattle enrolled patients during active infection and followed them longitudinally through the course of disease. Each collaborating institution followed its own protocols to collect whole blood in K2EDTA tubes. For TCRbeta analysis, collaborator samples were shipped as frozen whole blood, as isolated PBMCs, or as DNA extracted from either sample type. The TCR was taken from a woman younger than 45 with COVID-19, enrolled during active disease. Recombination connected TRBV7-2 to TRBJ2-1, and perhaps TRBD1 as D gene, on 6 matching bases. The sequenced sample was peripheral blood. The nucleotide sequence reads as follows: TGTGCCAGCAGCCCCCGACGCACAGGGACCTACAATGAGCAGTTCTTC. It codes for CASSPRRTGTYNEQFF.